A selection of T cell receptor beta chains follows, all from one sample in a study of T-cell memory formation after mild COVID-19. Each CDR3 protein is one row after TCRdb ran MiXCR on the 5' RACE reads. The top ten hold just over 8% of the sample, which has 550,000 to 600,000 distinct CDR3 sequences, 17% seen once. The sequenced sample was PBMCs or a T cell subset sorted from them (not recorded which). These TCRs come from an adult woman who had mild COVID-19 (a few samples of this study predate the infection). Cell type and time point are not known. Both conserved end residues are part of each CDR3. Each record gives: clone size, V gene, D gene, J gene, CDR3 protein, CDR3 DNA. A D gene is named only where the DNA matches it firmly. Where a row states a size, it is once, few, many or the class of an expanded clone; other rows omit it.

size: few; V: TRBV6-6; D: TRBD2; J: TRBJ2-7; CDR3: CASSYSTSGTYEQYF; DNA: TGTGCCAGCAGTTACTCGACTAGCGGGACCTACGAGCAGTACTTC
size: many; V: TRBV6-5; D: NA; J: TRBJ2-1; CDR3: CASTKTGLNEQFF; DNA: TGTGCCAGCACTAAAACAGGGCTGAATGAGCAGTTCTTC
size: few; V: TRBV12-3/TRBV12-4; D: TRBD1; J: TRBJ2-1; CDR3: CASSQRTGFAAGVYNEQFF; DNA: TGTGCCAGCAGTCAGAGGACAGGTTTTGCAGCTGGGGTCTACAATGAGCAGTTCTTC
size: NA; V: TRBV12-3/TRBV12-4; D: TRBD1; J: TRBJ2-7; CDR3: CASGEQGSYEQYF; DNA: TGTGCCAGCGGAGAACAGGGGTCCTACGAGCAGTACTTC
size: few; V: TRBV20-1; D: TRBD1; J: TRBJ1-2; CDR3: CSARDRGLRMAGYTF; DNA: TGCAGTGCTAGGGACAGGGGGTTAAGAATGGCTGGCTACACCTTC
size: NA; V: TRBV24-1; D: NA; J: TRBJ1-2; CDR3: CATSVREFYGYTF; DNA: TGTGCCACCAGTGTGAGGGAGTTCTATGGCTACACCTTC
size: NA; V: TRBV19; D: NA; J: TRBJ2-7; CDR3: CASSSIKNGGYEQYF; DNA: TGTGCCAGTAGTTCGATTAAAAATGGGGGATACGAGCAGTACTTC
size: few; V: TRBV24-1; D: NA; J: TRBJ2-1; CDR3: CATSDPGTPAYNEQFF; DNA: TGTGCCACCAGTGACCCTGGGACTCCGGCCTACAATGAGCAGTTCTTC
size: few; V: TRBV7-3; D: TRBD1; J: TRBJ1-1; CDR3: CASSSGQANTEAFF; DNA: TGTGCCAGCAGCTCGGGACAGGCTAACACTGAAGCTTTCTTT
size: NA; V: TRBV7-9; D: NA; J: TRBJ2-7; CDR3: CASSTLTIGSSYEQYF; DNA: TGTGCCAGCAGCACCCTGACTATCGGGAGCTCCTACGAGCAGTACTTC
size: many; V: TRBV20-1; D: NA; J: TRBJ2-6; CDR3: CSARVSIITGANVLTF; DNA: TGCAGTGCTAGAGTTTCCATCATCACTGGGGCCAACGTCCTGACTTTC
size: NA; V: TRBV5-1; D: TRBD2; J: TRBJ2-1; CDR3: CASSLRTGGLFNEQFF; DNA: TGCGCCAGCAGCTTGCGAACGGGGGGGCTTTTCAATGAGCAGTTCTTC
size: many; V: TRBV7-2; D: NA; J: TRBJ2-3; CDR3: CASSHRRRVDTQYF; DNA: TGTGCCAGCAGCCATCGCCGGAGGGTAGATACGCAGTATTTT
size: NA; V: TRBV29-1; D: TRBD1; J: TRBJ2-6; CDR3: CSVVDRGTSGANVLTF; DNA: TGCAGCGTTGTTGACAGGGGGACCTCTGGGGCCAACGTCCTGACTTTC
size: NA; V: TRBV7-9; D: NA; J: TRBJ1-2; CDR3: CASSLARTDPYSYGYTF; DNA: TGTGCCAGCAGCTTAGCCAGGACAGATCCCTACAGCTATGGCTACACCTTC
size: few; V: TRBV29-1; D: NA; J: TRBJ1-4; CDR3: CSVEGTGAIATNEKLFF; DNA: TGCAGCGTTGAAGGTACAGGAGCTATCGCAACTAATGAAAAACTGTTTTTT
size: NA; V: TRBV4-1; D: NA; J: TRBJ2-1; CDR3: CASSQGRGRGPRENYNEQFF; DNA: TGCGCCAGCAGCCAAGGCAGGGGCCGCGGGCCCCGGGAAAATTACAATGAGCAGTTCTTC
size: few; V: TRBV9; D: NA; J: TRBJ2-2; CDR3: CASSVGGGFTGELFF; DNA: TGTGCCAGCAGCGTAGGAGGGGGATTCACCGGGGAGCTGTTTTTT
size: NA; V: TRBV5-1; D: NA; J: TRBJ2-7; CDR3: CASSPPPQQGSYEQYF; DNA: TGCGCCAGCAGCCCCCCACCACAACAGGGCTCCTACGAGCAGTACTTC
size: few; V: TRBV20-1; D: TRBD2; J: TRBJ2-5; CDR3: CSAIGLAGGLWETQYF; DNA: TGCAGTGCAATCGGACTAGCGGGGGGGCTTTGGGAGACCCAGTACTTC
size: NA; V: TRBV12-3/TRBV12-4; D: NA; J: TRBJ2-1; CDR3: CASSLLILSYNEQFF; DNA: TGTGCCAGCAGTTTACTGATCCTATCCTACAATGAGCAGTTCTTC
size: few; V: TRBV6-2/TRBV6-3; D: TRBD2; J: TRBJ2-1; CDR3: CASRPQGRDYYNEQFF; DNA: TGTGCCAGCAGGCCTCAAGGCCGGGACTATTACAATGAGCAGTTCTTC
size: few; V: TRBV24-1; D: TRBD1; J: TRBJ1-2; CDR3: CATSDPQTGIYGYTF; DNA: TGTGCCACCAGTGATCCACAGACAGGGATCTATGGCTACACCTTC
size: NA; V: TRBV27; D: TRBD1; J: TRBJ2-7; CDR3: CASSSRQGVSSYEQYF; DNA: TGTGCCAGCAGTTCAAGACAGGGAGTAAGCTCCTACGAGCAGTACTTC
size: many; V: TRBV5-4; D: NA; J: TRBJ2-5; CDR3: CASSPTGGEETQYF; DNA: TGTGCCAGCAGCCCGACGGGGGGCGAGGAGACCCAGTACTTC
size: NA; V: TRBV7-2; D: TRBD2; J: TRBJ2-7; CDR3: CASSLGLAGGPYEQYF; DNA: TGTGCCAGCAGCCTCGGACTAGCGGGAGGGCCTTACGAGCAGTACTTC